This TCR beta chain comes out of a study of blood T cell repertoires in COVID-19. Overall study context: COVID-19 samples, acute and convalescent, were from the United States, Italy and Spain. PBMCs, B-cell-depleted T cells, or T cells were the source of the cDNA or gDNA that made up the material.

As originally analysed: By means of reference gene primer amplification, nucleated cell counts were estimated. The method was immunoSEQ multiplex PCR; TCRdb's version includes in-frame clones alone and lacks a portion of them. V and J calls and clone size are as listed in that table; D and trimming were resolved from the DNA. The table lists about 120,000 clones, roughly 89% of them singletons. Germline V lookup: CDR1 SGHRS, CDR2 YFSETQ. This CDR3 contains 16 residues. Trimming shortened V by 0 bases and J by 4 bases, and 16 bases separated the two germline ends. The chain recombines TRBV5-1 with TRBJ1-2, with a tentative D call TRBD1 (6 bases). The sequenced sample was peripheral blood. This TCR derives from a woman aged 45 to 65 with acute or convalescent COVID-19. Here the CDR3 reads CASSLVAGVSGYGYTF. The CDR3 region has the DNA TGCGCCAGCAGCTTGGTGGCAGGGGTTTCGGGCTATGGCTACACCTTC.